This entry describes one T cell receptor beta chain. This clone occurred a few times. Its specific antigen is unknown. No much larger clonotype is one base removed from it; base qualities were not supplied. The meaning of the sample's time point label: cycle 1 day 1 (C1D1), immediately before nivolumab initiation. Every trial patient had relapsed following autologous stem cell transplantation, and prior brentuximab vedotin exposure was what differed among cohorts A, B and C. The trial cohort was composed of about 54 patients with relapsed/refractory classical Hodgkin lymphoma, for whom complete response, partial response or progressive disease was recorded as best overall response. Trial patients were treated with single-agent nivolumab in the multi-cohort phase II CheckMate 205 trial. Best overall response was determined by an independent review committee according to the 2007 International Working Group response criteria. Trial PBMCs were collected immediately before nivolumab initiation (C1D1) and during therapy at cycle 2 day 1 and cycle 4 day 1. Peripheral blood was collected in 8 mL Vacutainer Cell Preparation Tubes, from which PBMCs were isolated by centrifugation and then cryopreserved.

The sample originates from a study of PD-1 blockade in classical Hodgkin lymphoma (dated by TCRdb to the early 2020s). About the study as a whole: Nivolumab dosing was 3 mg/kg intravenously every 2 weeks, continuing until either disease progression or unacceptable toxicity. A peripheral blood immune signature of response to PD-1 blockade in classical Hodgkin lymphoma was defined using TCR beta sequencing and CyTOF. Broad study findings and their caveats: Newly diagnosed patients were reported to have lower baseline TCR diversity than healthy donors, and relapsed/refractory patients were reported to have lower baseline TCR diversity still. By C4D1, a significant rise was seen in CD4+ TCR diversity but not in CD8+ TCR diversity (p=0.0027 vs p=0.16), and the rise was most apparent among complete responders (p=0.02). Lower diversity was seen in patients whose nivolumab began less than 1 year after ASCT, and these patients were left out of later analyses so that immune reconstitution would not confound the results. The study was limited to a single clinical trial cohort, and causes of repertoire differences, possibly disease activity or prior therapy, remained undefined. Trial patients with a complete response had baseline diversity similar to that of newly diagnosed patients, while partial responders and progressors had significantly lower diversity.

The Qiagen DNeasy kit was used to extract genomic DNA from unsorted PBMCs and from the negatively selected CD4+ and CD8+ fractions. Amplification of TCR beta CDR3 regions was done by immunoSEQ multiplex PCR with primers that anneal to V and J segments. A synthetic immune receptor repertoire was used to minimize amplification bias, and any remaining bias was removed computationally after sequencing. For the original study's pipeline: Repertoire diversity was quantified as the Shannon entropy index using custom Python scripts. Unsorted, CD4+ and CD8+ repertoires were analyzed separately, except in combined analyses where CD4+ and CD8+ sequences were merged in silico. Clonal expansion was defined as at least a 2-fold frequency increase after treatment relative to C1D1, with a pseudocount of 0.5 for undetected baseline clones. Singleton clones were defined as clones with 0 or 1 copy at C1D1, and non-singleton clones were defined as clones with 2 or more copies. Clones expanded in unsorted samples were assigned a CD4+, CD8+ or unknown annotation through matching of protein sequences in sorted samples from the same patient. Wilcoxon tests on paired samples were used to test diversity changes from C1D1 to C4D1. The immuneACCESS repertoire file appears here via TCRdb, limited to in-frame rearrangements. These files lack a portion of the clones; in checked studies, under half of the deficit traces to unresolved V genes, and the cause of the others is not known. V and J calls plus clone size are reproduced from that table; the DNA served to infer D and trimming. This sample has around 40,000 clones in its table, and around two thirds of those were observed once. Of the sample, 3% falls within the top ten clones.

CDR1 MNHEY and CDR2 SVGAGI were looked up in the germline V gene. The CDR3 starts with the cysteine, ends with the phenylalanine, and has 12 residues. Only the CDR3 portion is preserved as DNA: 36 bases, with reading frame beginning at the first base. V and J lose 5 bases and 5 bases, and a span of 9 bases separates them. The material sequenced was peripheral blood mononuclear cells (PBMCs), taken at baseline. Recombination linked TRBV6-5 to TRBJ1-1, with no confident D gene call. The receptor's source is a human donor with classical Hodgkin lymphoma. CDR3 sequence: CASSPSGTEAFF. Here is the DNA: TGTGCCAGCAGTCCTAGTGGAACTGAAGCTTTCTTT.